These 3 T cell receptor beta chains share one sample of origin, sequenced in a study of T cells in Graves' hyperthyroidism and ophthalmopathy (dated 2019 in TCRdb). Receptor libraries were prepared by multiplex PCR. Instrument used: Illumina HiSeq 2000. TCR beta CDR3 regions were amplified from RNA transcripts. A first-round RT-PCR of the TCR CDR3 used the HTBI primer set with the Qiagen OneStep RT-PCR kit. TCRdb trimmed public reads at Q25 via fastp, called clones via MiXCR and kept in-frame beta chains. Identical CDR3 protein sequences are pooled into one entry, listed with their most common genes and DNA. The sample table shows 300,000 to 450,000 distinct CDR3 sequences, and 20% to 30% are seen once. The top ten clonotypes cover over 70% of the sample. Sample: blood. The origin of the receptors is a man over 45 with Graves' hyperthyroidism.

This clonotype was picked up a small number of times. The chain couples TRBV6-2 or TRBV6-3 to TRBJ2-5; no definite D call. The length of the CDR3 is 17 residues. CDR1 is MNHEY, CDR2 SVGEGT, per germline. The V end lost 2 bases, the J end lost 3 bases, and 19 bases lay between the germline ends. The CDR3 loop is CASSYPESWRKEETQYF. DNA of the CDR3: TGTGCCAGCAGTTACCCGGAATCGTGGAGAAAGGAAGAGACCCAGTACTTC.

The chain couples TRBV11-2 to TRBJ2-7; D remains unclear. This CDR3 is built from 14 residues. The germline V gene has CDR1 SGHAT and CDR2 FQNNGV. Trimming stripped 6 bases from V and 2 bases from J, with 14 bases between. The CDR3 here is CASSLQIGAYEQYF. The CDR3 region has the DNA TGTGCCAGCAGTCTTCAGATTGGGGCCTACGAGCAGTACTTC.

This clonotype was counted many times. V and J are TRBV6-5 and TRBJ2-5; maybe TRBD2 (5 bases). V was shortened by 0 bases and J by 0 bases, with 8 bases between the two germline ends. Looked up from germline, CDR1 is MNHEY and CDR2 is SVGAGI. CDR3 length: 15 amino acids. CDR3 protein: CASSYSGDYQETQYF. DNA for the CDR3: TGTGCCAGCAGTTACTCCGGGGATTACCAAGAGACCCAGTACTTC.